This is a list of T cell receptor beta chains from one sample in a study of cytomegalovirus exposure and HLA in healthy donors. This table comes from immunoSEQ multiplex PCR, and its TCRdb copy is limited to in-frame clones, with some not included. In the table there are about 180,000 clones, over 60% of which are singletons. Material for sequencing was PBMCs. All receptors derive from a man aged 18 to 30 in good health and CMV-seronegative. The CDR3 runs from the conserved cysteine through the conserved F or W. D genes are given only for firm matches. Clone size, where shown, is once, few, many, or a class for clones that have expanded.

v_gene,abundance,j_gene,d_gene,CDR3aa,CDR3nt
TRBV7-9,-,TRBJ1-2,TRBD1,CASSLAGQGDLYGYTF,TGTGCCAGCAGCTTAGCGGGGCAGGGGGATCTCTATGGCTACACCTTC
TRBV6-5,once,TRBJ1-2,-,CASSYRLGGYGYTF,TGTGCCAGCAGTTACCGGTTGGGGGGCTATGGCTACACCTTC
TRBV6-6,few,TRBJ2-7,TRBD1,CASSKPRTGLGEQYF,TGTGCCAGCAGTAAACCCAGGACAGGGTTGGGGGAGCAGTACTTC
TRBV18,-,TRBJ1-5,TRBD1,CASSRDRYSNQPQHF,TGTGCCAGCTCAAGGGACAGATATAGCAATCAGCCCCAGCATTTT
TRBV11-2,few,TRBJ2-3,TRBD2,CASSRGGGSTDTQYF,TGTGCCAGCAGCCGGGGGGGCGGGAGCACAGATACGCAGTATTTT
TRBV6-1,-,TRBJ1-2,TRBD1,CASSEARDRAPNYGYTF,TGTGCCAGCAGTGAAGCCCGGGACAGGGCTCCTAACTATGGCTACACCTTC
TRBV28,-,TRBJ1-2,-,CASRRAGALSYGYTF,TGTGCCAGCAGACGGGCAGGGGCATTGAGCTATGGCTACACCTTC
TRBV7-2,few,TRBJ2-7,TRBD1,CASSFYRGQGEQYF,TGTGCCAGCAGCTTTTACAGGGGGCAAGGGGAGCAGTACTTC
TRBV5-4,-,TRBJ2-7,TRBD2,CASSVAGGLYEQYF,TGTGCCAGCAGTGTAGCGGGGGGGCTCTACGAGCAGTACTTC
TRBV9,-,TRBJ2-7,TRBD2,CASSVGSSGGSYEQYF,TGTGCCAGCAGCGTAGGCTCCAGCGGGGGATCCTACGAGCAGTACTTC
TRBV7-3,few,TRBJ1-1,-,CASSSGLRGKGEAFF,TGTGCCAGCAGCTCCGGATTACGGGGTAAGGGTGAAGCTTTCTTT